This TCR beta chain was sequenced during a study of naive and memory T cell subsets. In its sample, this clonotype was seen many times. An equimolar mix of two oligonucleotides served as the beta constant-region primer for TRBC1 and TRBC2. The ligated cDNA underwent four PCR rounds using SP2 and nested alpha and beta constant-region primers. TCRdb analysed the UMI-ligation and nested PCR reads with MiXCR anew, one entry per CDR3 protein. The table records some 85,000 distinct CDR3 sequences, over 10% of them present only once. Germline-derived CDR1 and CDR2 are SNHLY and FYNNEI. Trimming cost V 5 bases and J 5 bases; bases outside gene matches: 9. CDR3 length: 14 amino acids.

The rearrangement uses TRBV2 and TRBJ2-7, with 7 bases aligning to TRBD2. The clonotype comes from a human donor in good health. Sequences were obtained from central memory CD4+ T cells from blood. The CDR3 protein is CASSQRTSRNEQYF. CDR3 in DNA: TGTGCCAGCAGTCAGCGGACTAGTCGGAACGAGCAGTACTTC.